This entry is about one T cell receptor (beta chain). The germline V and J ends were trimmed by 1 base and 7 bases, with 8 bases remaining between them. The CDR3 spans 13 residues. Per germline, CDR1 LGHNA and CDR2 YSLEER. RNA amounts of about 0.5 to 1 ug underwent reverse transcription with random hexamers. TCRdb fed the immunoSEQ multiplex PCR reads into MiXCR, producing one record per CDR3 protein. The sample yields some 200,000 distinct CDR3 sequences, approximately 95% seen once. The sample originates from a study of CD8 T cells in Susac syndrome. Sequenced sample: CD4+ T cells from PBMCs. This sequence was found in a human donor with Susac syndrome. V and J are TRBV4-3 and TRBJ2-1; D call uncertain. The CDR3, as DNA: TGCGCCAGCAGCCAAGGAAGGGTAAATGAGCAGTTCTTC. The encoded protein is CASSQGRVNEQFF.